Below are 3 T cell receptor beta chains sequenced from a single sample in a study of T cell responses to AZD1222 COVID-19 vaccine. Generated by immunoSEQ multiplex PCR, the TCRdb table keeps only in-frame clones and is missing some. In the table there are about 96,000 clones, 80% to 90% of which are singletons. The sequencing used peripheral blood, collected on day 0 of AZD1222 vaccination. These receptors all come from an adult in good health.

This chain connects TRBV27 to TRBJ1-5; D possibly corresponds to TRBD1 (5 bases). The CDR3 has 13 amino acids. Germline CDR1 and CDR2: MNHEY and SMNVEV (reference sequence). The CDR3 region has the DNA TGTGCGCCATCGGGGCGCAGCAATCAGCCCCAGCATTTT. It specifies CAPSGRSNQPQHF.

This clone was counted between two and nine times. CDR3 coding DNA: TGTGCCATCAGTCTCGGGACAGGGGGGACTGAAGCTTTCTTT. Its protein is CAISLGTGGTEAFF. V and J are TRBV10-3 and TRBJ1-1; TRBD1 matches 11 bases. Trimming cost V 5 bases and J 5 bases; bases outside gene matches: 4. Germline CDR1 and CDR2: ENHRY and SYGVKD. The CDR3 is 14 residues long.

This clone was counted a single time. J is TRBJ2-1 and V is TRBV11-3, with D perhaps matching TRBD1 or TRBD2 (5 bases each). V shed 5 bases and J shed 4 bases, with 15 bases lying between them. The CDR3 spans 15 residues. CDR1 SGHNT and CDR2 YENEEA come from the germline V gene. This CDR3 reads CASSPGTVGYNEQFF. CDR3 nucleotide sequence: TGTGCCAGCAGCCCCGGGACGGTGGGGTACAATGAGCAGTTCTTC.